This record concerns one T cell receptor (beta chain) sequence. V was cut by 5 bases and J by 1 base, with 11 bases left in between. The CDR3 loop spans 13 amino acids. Germline V gene lookup returns CDR1 SQVTM and CDR2 ANQGSEA. This entry comes from a study of T cells in localized non-small cell lung cancer. Assay used: immunoSEQ multiplex PCR; TCRdb lists only in-frame clones, some missing. The table records about 1,800 clones, over 15% of them present only once. The chain employs TRBV29-1 and TRBJ1-1; D call uncertain. This clonotype was obtained from a man aged 40-75 years with stage II squamous cell lung carcinoma. The source was normal lung tissue next to the tumor, collected before any cancer treatment. The CDR3 sequence is CSVRITQNTEAFF. DNA for the CDR3: TGCAGCGTTCGGATCACCCAGAACACTGAAGCTTTCTTT.